Below are 23 T cell receptor beta chains sequenced from a single sample in a study of cytomegalovirus exposure and HLA in healthy donors. The primer mix had 60 Vbeta and 13 Jbeta primers. Generated by immunoSEQ multiplex PCR, the TCRdb table keeps only in-frame clones and is missing some. Among about 92,000 clones listed, approximately 84% were seen once. The source material was PBMCs. The receptors come from a woman between 18 and 29 years old in good health and CMV-seropositive.

V is TRBV18 and J is TRBJ1-5, with TRBD1 identical over 8 bases. Trimming took 4 bases from V and 0 from J; bases not matched to a gene: 11. Germline V gene data show CDR1 as KGHSH and CDR2 as LQKENI. The CDR3 is made up of 18 amino acids. This CDR3 reads CASSLGTGILDSNQPQHF. For the CDR3, the DNA is TGTGCCAGCTCACTTGGGACAGGCATACTAGATAGCAATCAGCCCCAGCATTTT.

This chain connects TRBV5-6 to TRBJ1-5; TRBD1 agrees at 9 bases. V trimming: 0 bases; J trimming: 6 bases; junction bases outside the gene matches: 1. CDR1 SGHDT and CDR2 YYEEEE come from the germline V gene. This CDR3 contains 14 residues. In DNA form, the CDR3 reads TGTGCCAGCAGCTTGGACAGGGGGCTTCAGCCCCAGCATTTT. Translated, it gives CASSLDRGLQPQHF. Combining the CDR3 with reference TRBV5-6 and TRBJ1-5 gives the whole variable domain DAGVTQSPTHLIKTRGQQVTLRCSPKSGHDTVSWYQQALGQGPQFIFQYYEEEERQRGNFPDRFSGHQFPNYSSELNVNALLLGDSALYLCASSLDRGLQPQHFGDGTRLSIL.

This chain connects TRBV6-6 to TRBJ2-7; a weak D match, TRBD2 (5 bases). Trimming removed 7 bases from V and 12 bases from J, with 16 bases in between. The CDR3 totals 11 residues. CDR1 and CDR2 (germline): MNHNY, SVGAGI (reference sequence). CDR3 protein: CASNSLGEWYF. Written as DNA, the CDR3 is TGTGCCAGCAACTCACTCGGGGAATGGTACTTC.

The chain is built from TRBV30 and TRBJ2-3; tentatively, D is TRBD1 (6 bases). V lost 5 bases and J lost 1, with 16 bases in between. The germline gives CDR1 GTSNPN, CDR2 SVGIG (reference sequence). The CDR3 consists of 15 residues. The CDR3 DNA sequence: TGTGCCTGGGGACAGACGTACGCTGGCACAGATACGCAGTATTTT. Translated, it gives CAWGQTYAGTDTQYF.

The chain recombines TRBV5-1 with TRBJ1-3; D perhaps matches TRBD1 (5 bases). Germline V lookup: CDR1 SGHRS, CDR2 YFSETQ. The CDR3 sequence is 14 residues long. With 4 bases removed from V and 3 bases from J, the gap between germline ends came to 11 bases. This chain's CDR3 is CASSLGVFGNTIYF. As DNA, the CDR3 is TGCGCCAGCAGCCTAGGGGTCTTTGGAAACACCATATATTTT.

With regard to this clone: One junction end disagrees with the germline gene, perhaps due to a read error. Additional DNA sequences in this sample encode the identical CDR3. The CDR3 region is CASRLDRGNTEAFF. CDR3 nucleotides: TGTGCCAGCAGGTTAGACAGGGGGAACACTGAAGCCTTCTTT. The V call is TRBV28, the J call TRBJ1-1; 9 bases line up with TRBD1. Germline lookup yields CDR1 MDHEN and CDR2 SYDVKM. The CDR3 runs 14 residues.

The rearrangement uses TRBV28 and TRBJ1-3; 7 positions match TRBD1. After removal of 2 bases from V and 0 bases from J, the junction contained 13 bases not matched to a gene. This CDR3 has 19 residues. CDR1 and CDR2 from the germline V gene are MDHEN and SYDVKM. This CDR3 reads CASSLMDRPLLSSGNTIYF. CDR3 coding DNA: TGTGCCAGCAGTTTAATGGACAGGCCTTTGTTGTCCTCTGGAAACACCATATATTTT.

This clone was counted once. This chain joins TRBV9 and TRBJ2-7; D may be TRBD2 (6 bases). V lost 7 bases and J lost 2, with 13 bases in between. Germline V gene lookup returns CDR1 SGDLS and CDR2 YYNGEE. The CDR3 spans 13 residues. The CDR3 here is CASGGQYAYEQYF. The CDR3 DNA reads as TGTGCCAGCGGAGGGCAGTACGCCTACGAGCAGTACTTC.

The chain couples TRBV4-1 to TRBJ2-7; weak D call: TRBD2 (6 bases). V was shortened by 2 bases and J by 4 bases, with 15 bases between the two germline ends. This CDR3 is 15 amino acids long. Germline V CDR1 and CDR2: MGHRA, YSYEKL. Written as DNA, the CDR3 is TGCGCCAGCAGCCAACACCGCGGGACTTCTTACGAGCAGTACTTC. It translates to CASSQHRGTSYEQYF.

This clone has just a few counts. V usage is TRBV7-8 and J usage is TRBJ2-7, with unresolved D. CDR3 length equals 11 residues. Between the trimmed V and J ends, which lost 5 bases and 1 base, there was a span of 3 bases. Germline lookup yields CDR1 SGHVS and CDR2 FQNEAQ. As DNA, the CDR3 is TGTGCCAGCAGCCCTTCCTACGAGCAGTACTTC. Amino acids: CASSPSYEQYF.

The genes are TRBV5-1 and TRBJ2-2; D possibly corresponds to TRBD1 (7 bases). The CDR3 loop spans 15 amino acids. V was trimmed by 1 base and J by 4 bases, leaving 11 bases between them. The V gene's germline CDR1 is SGHRS and CDR2 YFSETQ. CDR3 in amino acids: CASSLRQGGTGELFF. In nucleotides, the CDR3 is TGCGCCAGCAGCTTGAGACAGGGAGGCACCGGGGAGCTGTTTTTT.

The genes are TRBV5-1 and TRBJ2-1, with 13 bases matching TRBD2. Germline loops: CDR1 SGHRS, CDR2 YFSETQ. The CDR3 totals 17 residues. V lost 3 bases, J lost 3 bases, and 6 bases stayed unmatched. The CDR3 DNA reads TGCGCCAGCAGCTCAGGACTAGCGGGAGAAGGCTACAATGAGCAGTTCTTC. Its translation: CASSSGLAGEGYNEQFF.

The chain couples TRBV30 to TRBJ1-2; D not resolved. The V end lost 0 bases, the J end lost 5 bases, and 4 bases lay between the germline ends. Looked up from germline, CDR1 is GTSNPN and CDR2 is SVGIG (reference sequence). The CDR3 is 11 amino acids. The CDR3 region is CAWSVLYGYTF. CDR3 sequence (DNA): TGTGCCTGGAGTGTACTATATGGCTACACCTTC.

The count of this clone is one. J is TRBJ2-7 and V is TRBV6-1, with D tentatively TRBD1 (5 bases). Per germline, CDR1 MNHNS and CDR2 SASEGT. V was trimmed by 6 bases and J by 2 bases, leaving 17 bases between them. The CDR3 sequence is 15 residues long. The CDR3 region is CASSQTVTLAYEQYF. Here the CDR3 DNA reads TGTGCCAGCAGCCAGACAGTTACCCTCGCCTACGAGCAGTACTTC.

This chain uses TRBV2 with TRBJ2-1, with 8 bases lining up with TRBD2. V gave up 5 bases and J gave up 11 bases; unmatched junction bases: 17. Looked up from germline, CDR1 is SNHLY and CDR2 is FYNNEI. The CDR3 is 16 amino acids. This CDR3 reads CASSPNSGLVGGQQFF. In DNA form, the CDR3 reads TGTGCCAGCAGTCCTAACTCGGGACTAGTTGGCGGGCAGCAGTTCTTC.

The rearrangement uses TRBV2 and TRBJ2-1; 10 bases are a match to TRBD2. This CDR3 spans 16 amino acids. Germline-derived CDR1 and CDR2 are SNHLY and FYNNEI. Losses at the gene ends were 4 bases for V and 7 bases for J; bases not matched to a gene: 10. CDR3 sequence reads: CASSVILGLAVNEQFF. The CDR3 DNA reads as TGTGCCAGCAGTGTTATCTTAGGACTAGCGGTTAATGAGCAGTTCTTC.

V usage is TRBV28 and J usage is TRBJ2-7; 10 bases align to TRBD2. The CDR3 is 15 residues long. In germline, CDR1 is MDHEN, CDR2 SYDVKM. With 2 bases clipped from V and 1 base from J, the junction kept 2 bases outside the gene matches. CDR3: CASSLRGLASYEQYF. The CDR3 DNA sequence: TGTGCCAGCAGTTTAAGGGGACTAGCGTCCTACGAGCAGTACTTC.

The rearrangement uses TRBV2 and TRBJ1-2, with 9 positions matching TRBD1. CDR3 length: 13 residues. The J segment lost 10 bases and the V segment lost 6 bases, leaving 9 bases of the junction unmatched. Germline CDR1 and CDR2: SNHLY and FYNNEI. CDR3 loop: CASSSGTGWDYTF. The CDR3 DNA follows: TGTGCCAGCAGCTCCGGGACAGGGTGGGACTACACCTTC. Complete variable domain (other parts from reference TRBV2 and TRBJ1-2): EPEVTQTPSHQVTQMGQEVILRCVPISNHLYFYWYRQILGQKVEFLVSFYNNEISEKSEIFDDQFSVERPDGSNFTLKIRSTKLEDSAMYFCASSSGTGWDYTFGSGTRLTVV.

This chain uses TRBV28 with TRBJ2-1; 10 nucleotides align to TRBD1. The CDR3 length is 16 residues. Losses at the gene ends were 6 bases for V and 7 bases for J; bases not matched to a gene: 12. Looked up from germline, CDR1 is MDHEN and CDR2 is SYDVKM. CDR3 in DNA: TGTGCCAGCAGAAGTTCCGGGACAGGGGCCCGTAATGAGCAGTTCTTC. It translates to CASRSSGTGARNEQFF.

The chain has TRBV27 and TRBJ2-7; possible D gene TRBD1, 6 bases. V was clipped by 11 bases and J by 1 base, with 12 bases between them. Germline assignment: CDR1 MNHEY and CDR2 SMNVEV (reference sequence). The CDR3 length is 12 residues. CDR3 loop: CAAQDSSYEQYF. The CDR3 nucleotides are TGTGCCGCTCAGGACAGTTCCTACGAGCAGTACTTC.

The chain employs TRBV27 and TRBJ2-7; D may be TRBD2 (5 bases). Germline CDR1 and CDR2: MNHEY and SMNVEV (reference sequence). The CDR3 runs to 14 residues. The V end was cut by 5 bases, the J end by 6 bases, with 17 bases between. The CDR3 region is CASSIGVPLVEQYF. As DNA, the CDR3 is TGTGCCAGCAGTATCGGGGTCCCTCTAGTCGAGCAGTACTTC.

The chain combines TRBV6-1 with TRBJ1-2; 9 nucleotides align to TRBD1. V was clipped by 0 bases and J by 4 bases; unmatched bases: 9. This CDR3 contains 17 residues. Germline V gene lookup returns CDR1 MNHNS and CDR2 SASEGT. The DNA for the CDR3 is TGTGCCAGCAGTGAAGCCGGGACAGGGAATTTAGGCTATGGCTACACCTTC. Its protein is CASSEAGTGNLGYGYTF.

This clone was picked up one time. The chain is built from TRBV5-4 and TRBJ2-7; D call uncertain. The V gene lost 0 bases and the J gene lost 7 bases, with 8 bases spanning the gap. From germline, CDR1 is SGHNT and CDR2 YYREEE (reference sequence). The CDR3 covers 12 residues. This CDR3 reads CASSLALSEQYF. As DNA, the CDR3 is TGTGCCAGCAGCTTGGCGCTGAGTGAGCAGTACTTC.